This entry is about one T cell receptor beta chain. Its recognized antigen is unknown. Per-base quality was not reported, and no clone a single base away is much larger than it. In the paper's terms, the treatment or condition label means: allogeneic hematopoietic cell transplantation with graft depleted of TCRalphabeta T cells and CD19 B cells. The transplant recipients were children given TCRalphabeta/CD19-depleted allogeneic hematopoietic cell grafts. These data are taken from a study of T-cell reconstitution after alpha-beta-depleted transplantation in children (TCRdb year 2016). In the study overall: Using TCR repertoire profiling, the study followed T-cell immune reconstitution in a quantitative way in children after TCRalphabeta/CD19-depleted allogeneic hematopoietic cell transplantation.

The CDR3 has 12 amino acids, counting the end cysteine and phenylalanine. Of the read, only the CDR3 DNA is kept; its 36 bases are in frame from base 1. V loses 1 base, J loses 7 bases, and the germline ends lie 6 bases apart. General conclusions and limits of the study: In some patients, the high TCRbeta diversity seen at day 60 was put down to recipient T cells and intrathymic progenitors that had survived conditioning. Hyperexpanded clone frequencies declined over subsequent months; after one year, T-cell counts and TCRbeta diversity were mostly attributed to newly produced T cells. Apparently early alphabetaT-cell count recovery about two months after transplant reportedly relied on only several hundred rapidly expanded clones derived from non-depleted graft cells.

Receptor libraries were prepared by PCR. The sequencing machine was an Illumina HiSeq 2500. To normalize quantification of the TCRbeta repertoire, the TCR libraries were built with molecular barcoding that relied on unique molecular identifiers. Starting from the raw public reads, TCRdb applied fastp trimming at Q25, assembled clones with MiXCR and retained in-frame beta chains. Each entry merges the rows of one CDR3 protein and shows their most common DNA and genes. This sample has about 980,000 distinct CDR3 sequences in its table, and 25% to 30% of those were observed once. Approximately 30% of the sample is held by the ten biggest clonotypes.

The rearrangement joined TRBV12-3 or TRBV12-4 to TRBJ2-3, with the D gene uncertain. The receptor comes from a boy under two years old who had a stem cell transplant for SCID, so the T cells may come from the graft donor. This specimen was PBMCs, mostly from graft donor cells, taken 360 days after TCRalphabeta/CD19-depleted stem cell transplant. The CDR3 amino acid sequence is: CASSLGRYTQYF. The DNA sequence is given as TGTGCCAGCAGTTTAGGACGATATACGCAGTATTTT.